This T cell receptor (beta chain) was identified during a study of neurological immune-mediated disorders. This clonotype was observed many times. Each CDR3 protein is one row after TCRdb ran MiXCR on the 5' RACE reads. Found here are around 90,000 distinct CDR3 sequences, about 12% of them singletons; the top ten hold around 5%. J gave up 2 bases and V 0 bases, and 10 bases lay outside the gene matches. This CDR3 has 17 amino acids. Germline V lookup: CDR1 SGHDN, CDR2 FVKESK. This sample's time point: longitudinal time-point 2. The receptor's source is a female donor with HTLV-1-associated myelopathy (HAM/TSP). This chain links TRBV14 with TRBJ2-7; 7 bases are a match to TRBD1. Sequences were obtained from PBMCs. In DNA, the CDR3 is TGTGCCAGCAGCCAAGAGTTTTGGGGACAGACGACCTACGAGCAGTACTTC. This codes for CASSQEFWGQTTYEQYF.